What follows are 26 T cell receptor beta chains derived from one specimen sequenced in a study of T-cell memory formation after mild COVID-19. Using its own MiXCR run on the 5' RACE reads, TCRdb lists one record per CDR3 protein. The data hold 100,000 to 150,000 distinct CDR3 sequences, with over 15% observed a single time. Sequencing was done on a sample of PBMCs or a T cell subset sorted from them (not recorded which). The receptors were gathered from a man between 18 and 35 years old who had mild COVID-19 (a few samples of this study predate the infection). Cell type and time point are not known.

This clonotype was seen repeatedly, ten times or more. The gene calls are TRBV4-2 and TRBJ2-1, with no clear D. Germline V CDR1 and CDR2: LGHNA, YNFKEQ. This CDR3 is 14 amino acids long. Trimming took 0 bases from V and 7 from J, leaving 10 bases between them. The CDR3 region is CASSQEILQNEQFF. In nucleotides, the CDR3 is TGTGCCAGCAGCCAAGAGATCCTTCAGAATGAGCAGTTCTTC.

The V gene is TRBV5-1, the J gene TRBJ2-1; D unclear. Germline CDR1 is SGHRS and CDR2 is YFSETQ. The germline V and J ends were trimmed by 0 bases and 2 bases, with 9 bases remaining between them. The CDR3 runs 15 residues. CDR3 in amino acids: CASSLDGSPYNEQFF. The CDR3 nucleotides are TGCGCCAGCAGCTTGGATGGCAGCCCCTACAATGAGCAGTTCTTC.

This clonotype appeared once. This chain joins TRBV11-2 and TRBJ2-5, with TRBD1 identical over 9 bases. J lost 4 bases, V lost 3 bases, and 6 bases had no gene match. From germline, CDR1 is SGHAT and CDR2 FQNNGV. This CDR3 region has 15 residues. The CDR3 loop reads CASSFGDRVRETQYF. The DNA of the CDR3 is TGTGCCAGCAGCTTCGGGGACAGGGTTCGAGAGACCCAGTACTTC.

The chain joins TRBV29-1 to TRBJ2-3; D remains ambiguous. The CDR3 covers 11 residues. Germline lookup yields CDR1 SQVTM and CDR2 ANQGSEA. The germline V and J ends were trimmed by 8 bases and 5 bases, with 11 bases remaining between them. CDR3 nucleotides: TGCAGCCCCAGAGGAGAAGATACGCAGTATTTT. Amino acids: CSPRGEDTQYF.

This clonotype has just a few counts. The genes are TRBV16 and TRBJ2-1; possible D gene TRBD2, 6 bases. The CDR3 has 13 amino acids. The V and J ends lost 7 bases and 7 bases respectively, with 14 bases between them. The germline gives CDR1 KGHSY, CDR2 FQNENV. This chain's CDR3 is CASIIPGGNEQFF. The DNA for the CDR3 is TGTGCCAGCATCATACCTGGGGGGAATGAGCAGTTCTTC.

The J gene is TRBJ1-5, the V gene TRBV27; D is undetermined. CDR3 length equals 13 residues. Trimming removed 4 bases from V and 5 bases from J, with 9 bases in between. Germline CDR1 and CDR2: MNHEY and SMNVEV (reference sequence). CDR3 nucleotides: TGTGCCAGCAGTTACCGCTGGGATCAGCCCCAGCATTTT. Translating it yields CASSYRWDQPQHF.

The chain combines TRBV10-3 with TRBJ2-1; TRBD1 aligns across 10 bases. CDR3 length: 17 amino acids. CDR1 and CDR2 (germline): ENHRY, SYGVKD. V gave up 10 bases and J gave up 3 bases; unmatched junction bases: 15. In DNA form, the CDR3 reads TGTGCCACCGCCAACCCCGAAGGGACAGGGGTCTACAATGAGCAGTTCTTC. Amino acids: CATANPEGTGVYNEQFF.

The chain recombines TRBV2 with TRBJ2-2; D gene uncertain. CDR3 size: 15 residues. Germline values: CDR1 SNHLY, CDR2 FYNNEI. Trimming stripped 7 bases from V and 1 base from J, with 13 bases between. CDR3 nucleotide sequence: TGTGCCAGCATCGCGTCGGCAAGGAACACCGGGGAGCTGTTTTTT. Its protein product is CASIASARNTGELFF.

The rearrangement links TRBV7-8 to TRBJ1-1, with 8 bases that match TRBD1. With 5 bases clipped from V and 1 base from J, the junction kept 6 bases outside the gene matches. This CDR3 spans 15 amino acids. Germline lookup yields CDR1 SGHVS and CDR2 FQNEAQ. Here the CDR3 reads CASSAYRGKNTEAFF. As DNA, the CDR3 is TGTGCCAGCAGCGCCTACAGGGGGAAGAACACTGAAGCTTTCTTT.

This clonotype has just a few counts. The chain uses TRBV13 and TRBJ2-5, with 13 bases fitting TRBD2. The CDR3 is 17 residues long. Trimming at V came to 2 bases and at J to 2 bases, leaving 5 bases not matched to a gene. Per the germline V gene, CDR1 is PRHDT and CDR2 is FYEKMQ (reference sequence). The CDR3 DNA reads TGTGCCAGCAGCTTATCGGGACTAGCGGGGAGGCAAGAGACCCAGTACTTC. It yields the protein CASSLSGLAGRQETQYF.

This clonotype has just a few counts. The chain recombines TRBV5-8 with TRBJ2-3, with a weak D call TRBD2 (6 bases). The CDR3 runs to 16 residues. V was shortened by 3 bases and J by 4 bases, with 18 bases between the two germline ends. CDR1 is SGHTS and CDR2 is YDEGEE in the germline V gene. The CDR3 protein is CASSSGSTSTADTQYF. CDR3 coding DNA: TGTGCCAGCAGCTCTGGGAGTACTAGCACCGCAGATACGCAGTATTTT.

This clonotype was picked up a small number of times. The chain combines TRBV5-1 with TRBJ1-1; D not certain. V was cut by 5 bases and J by 11 bases, with 19 bases left in between. Germline values: CDR1 SGHRS, CDR2 YFSETQ. This CDR3 is built from 13 residues. The CDR3 region has the DNA TGCGCCAGCAGTCCCAGTCCGGGCGGGTTGGCTTTCTTT. Protein: CASSPSPGGLAFF.

V gene TRBV9 combines with J gene TRBJ2-1; the D is unclear. V dropped 2 bases and J dropped 7 bases, with 10 bases sitting between them. The CDR3 sequence is 13 residues long. Germline values: CDR1 SGDLS, CDR2 YYNGEE. Written as DNA, the CDR3 is TGTGCCAGCAGCGTCGGCTCCCAGAATGAGCAGTTCTTC. Protein: CASSVGSQNEQFF.

The V and J genes are TRBV4-2 and TRBJ2-3; a weak D match, TRBD2 (5 bases). Trimming pared 0 bases from V and 6 bases from J, leaving 10 bases between. The CDR3 has 14 amino acids. CDR1 is LGHNA and CDR2 is YNFKEQ in the germline V gene. CDR3 sequence reads: CASSQELGPDTQYF. CDR3 bases: TGTGCCAGCAGCCAAGAACTAGGCCCCGATACGCAGTATTTT.

This rearrangement joins TRBV29-1 to TRBJ1-2, with TRBD1 matching over 10 bases. Germline V lookup: CDR1 SQVTM, CDR2 ANQGSEA. V shed 5 bases and J 1 base; nucleotides not matched to a gene: 7. The CDR3 length is 15 residues. CDR3 loop: CSVLLRTGGNYGYTF. Here the CDR3 DNA reads TGCAGCGTTCTTCTCCGGACAGGGGGTAACTATGGCTACACCTTC.

The rearrangement uses TRBV7-9 and TRBJ2-1; D is possibly TRBD1 (5 bases). The V gene's germline CDR1 is SEHNR and CDR2 FQNEAQ (reference sequence). V was clipped by 1 base and J by 3 bases, with 13 bases between them. This CDR3 is built from 16 residues. Here the CDR3 reads CASSLELGASYNEQFF. DNA for the CDR3: TGTGCCAGCAGCTTAGAGTTAGGGGCTAGCTACAATGAGCAGTTCTTC.

This sequence joins TRBV11-2 and TRBJ2-6; no firm D call. CDR3 length: 13 amino acids. The germline CDR1 and CDR2 sequences are SGHAT and FQNNGV. The V gene lost 6 bases and the J gene lost 2 bases, with 5 bases spanning the gap. CDR3 in DNA: TGTGCCAGCAGTAATACTGGGGCCAACGTCCTGACTTTC. Translating gives CASSNTGANVLTF.

This clonotype has a count of ten or more. The chain recombines TRBV5-1 with TRBJ2-7; TRBD1 agrees at 8 bases. Germline values: CDR1 SGHRS, CDR2 YFSETQ. V was clipped by 0 bases and J by 0 bases; unmatched bases: 11. This CDR3 comprises 18 residues. CDR3 coding DNA: TGCGCCAGCAGCTTGGACCCCCCCACCGGGACAGGCTCCTACGAGCAGTACGTC. Translating it yields CASSLDPPTGTGSYEQYV.

This clonotype was observed a few times. The chain has TRBV28 and TRBJ2-2; either TRBD1 or TRBD2 may fit D (6 bases each). Between the trimmed V and J ends, which lost 2 bases and 3 bases, there was a span of 7 bases. The CDR3 has 14 residues. From germline, CDR1 is MDHEN and CDR2 SYDVKM. DNA for the CDR3: TGTGCCAGCAGTTTAAGGGGGGACACCGGGGAGCTGTTTTTT. This encodes CASSLRGDTGELFF.

The chain joins TRBV2 to TRBJ2-4; unclear D gene. CDR1 and CDR2 from the germline V gene are SNHLY and FYNNEI. Trimming cost V 7 bases and J 0 bases, with 16 bases left between them. The length of the CDR3 is 16 residues. The CDR3: CASTSGPDLAKNIQYF. The CDR3, as DNA: TGTGCCAGCACCTCCGGCCCGGACCTAGCCAAAAACATTCAGTACTTC.

This clonotype was seen ten or more times. CDR3 protein: CATSRDGNTGELFF. The CDR3 DNA sequence: TGTGCCACCAGCAGAGACGGGAACACCGGGGAGCTGTTTTTT. This chain connects TRBV15 to TRBJ2-2; D call uncertain. CDR1 and CDR2 (germline): LNHNV, YYDKDF (reference sequence). The CDR3 is 14 residues long. The ends were cut back, 0 bases at V and 1 base at J, with 3 bases in the middle.

This clonotype was observed many times. J is TRBJ2-3 and V is TRBV7-3; weak D call: TRBD1 (5 bases). Between the trimmed V and J ends, which lost 8 bases and 2 bases, there was a span of 11 bases. CDR1 and CDR2 from the germline V gene are SGHTA and FQGTGA. The CDR3 has 13 amino acids. This chain's CDR3 is CASSQDTTDTQYF. CDR3 nucleotides: TGTGCCAGCTCACAGGATACCACAGATACGCAGTATTTT.

This clonotype showed up just a few times. The chain employs TRBV20-1 and TRBJ2-5, with no clear D. The CDR3 is 12 amino acids. The germline V gene has CDR1 DFQATT and CDR2 SNEGSKA (reference sequence). V gave up 4 bases and J gave up 5 bases, with 11 bases separating them. The DNA of the CDR3 is TGCAGTGCTACCGACGGCGACGAGACCCAGTACTTC. Residues: CSATDGDETQYF.

In nucleotides, the CDR3 is TGCAGTGCTAGAAGCGGGGGGTGGACTGAGCAGTTCTTC. Its translation is CSARSGGWTEQFF. The V and J genes are TRBV20-1 and TRBJ2-1, with 9 bases identical to TRBD2. The junction had 5 bases not matched to a gene; V was cut back by 2 bases and J by 9 bases. Per the germline V gene, CDR1 is DFQATT and CDR2 is SNEGSKA (reference sequence). The CDR3 spans 13 residues.

The V and J genes are TRBV5-1 and TRBJ2-3; D might be TRBD2 (7 bases). This CDR3 has 16 residues. Germline assignment: CDR1 SGHRS and CDR2 YFSETQ. Trimming stripped 4 bases from V and 0 bases from J, with 15 bases between. Written as DNA, the CDR3 is TGCGCCAGCAGCGGCACCGGGGGGCAGAGCACAGATACGCAGTATTTT. It specifies CASSGTGGQSTDTQYF. Full variable domain (missing parts from reference TRBV5-1 and TRBJ2-3): KAGVTQTPRYLIKTRGQQVTLSCSPISGHRSVSWYQQTPGQGLQFLFEYFSETQRNKGNFPGRFSGRQFSNSRSEMNVSTLELGDSALYLCASSGTGGQSTDTQYFGPGTRLTVL.

This clonotype was found a few times. The chain joins TRBV7-6 to TRBJ2-1; 9 bases line up with TRBD1. The CDR3 is made up of 17 amino acids. With 1 base clipped from V and 6 bases from J, the junction kept 10 bases outside the gene matches. The germline gives CDR1 SGHVS, CDR2 FNYEAQ. CDR3 protein: CASSLDIRDRARNEQFF. In DNA form, the CDR3 reads TGTGCCAGCAGCTTAGATATCCGGGACAGGGCCCGCAATGAGCAGTTCTTC.